The 7 T cell receptor beta chains below all came from one sample that was sequenced in a study of blood T cell repertoires in COVID-19. Method: immunoSEQ multiplex PCR; TCRdb's copy keeps in-frame clones and lacks some. This table holds some 320,000 clones, roughly 90% found once. The sample consisted of PBMCs or T cells enriched from blood (not recorded which). The receptor set was obtained from a man aged 60 to 75 who had recovered from COVID-19.

Concerning this clone itself: Relative to the germline gene, one junction end is altered; a read error may explain this. V gene TRBV5-5 combines with J gene TRBJ1-2; 7 bases agree with TRBD1. The CDR3 totals 13 residues. Germline-derived CDR1 and CDR2 are SGHKS and YYEKEE (reference sequence). CDR3: CASSFGGQPILVF. Written as DNA, the CDR3 is TGTGCCAGCAGCTTCGGGGGACAGCCGATCCTCGTCTTC.

This chain links TRBV11-3 with TRBJ2-2; 10 bases are a match to TRBD1. With 5 bases clipped from V and 4 bases from J, the junction kept 7 bases outside the gene matches. The CDR3 consists of 16 residues. Germline assignment: CDR1 SGHNT and CDR2 YENEEA. CDR3 DNA: TGTGCCAGCAGCCAATGGGACAGGGGCGGCACCGGGGAGCTGTTTTTT. It is translated as CASSQWDRGGTGELFF. The variable domain in full, completed from reference TRBV11-3 and TRBJ2-2, reads EAGVVQSPRYKIIEKKQPVAFWCNPISGHNTLYWYLQNLGQGPELLIRYENEEAVDDSQLPKDRFSAERLKGVDSTLKIQPAELGDSAVYLCASSQWDRGGTGELFFGEGSRLTVL.

The chain is built from TRBV6-6 and TRBJ1-5; 9 bases fit TRBD1. Losses at the gene ends were 5 bases for V and 0 bases for J; bases not matched to a gene: 8. Germline CDR1 is MNHNY and CDR2 is SVGAGI (reference sequence). This CDR3 has 17 amino acids. For the CDR3, the DNA is TGTGCCAGCAGTCCCACAGGGGGCGCCTATAGCAATCAGCCCCAGCATTTT. Its protein product is CASSPTGGAYSNQPQHF.

The rearrangement links TRBV5-1 to TRBJ2-1; D not resolved. Germline V gene data show CDR1 as SGHRS and CDR2 as YFSETQ. CDR3 length equals 14 residues. V was cut by 0 bases and J by 8 bases, with 12 bases left in between. The CDR3 loop reads CASSLARSDHEQFF. The CDR3 region has the DNA TGCGCCAGCAGCTTGGCCCGGAGTGACCATGAGCAGTTCTTC. The entire variable domain, with the rest obtained from reference TRBV5-1 and TRBJ2-1, is as follows: KAGVTQTPRYLIKTRGQQVTLSCSPISGHRSVSWYQQTPGQGLQFLFEYFSETQRNKGNFPGRFSGRQFSNSRSEMNVSTLELGDSALYLCASSLARSDHEQFFGPGTRLTVL.

DNA for the CDR3: TGTGCCAGCAGTTGGGACAGGGTACAGCCCCAGCATTTT. Translating gives CASSWDRVQPQHF. J is TRBJ1-5 and V is TRBV27; 9 bases map to TRBD1. The J segment lost 7 bases and the V segment lost 4 bases, leaving 2 bases of the junction unmatched. This CDR3 spans 13 amino acids. Germline CDR1 is MNHEY and CDR2 is SMNVEV (reference sequence).

The chain links TRBV11-3 to TRBJ2-3, with a weak D call TRBD2 (6 bases). CDR1 and CDR2 from the germline V gene are SGHNT and YENEEA. Trimming stripped 2 bases from V and 5 bases from J, with 17 bases between. CDR3 length: 16 amino acids. The CDR3 DNA is TGTGCCAGCAGCTTACGCGCGTGGCCGGGGGTAGATACGCAGTATTTT. Translating gives CASSLRAWPGVDTQYF.

V and J are TRBV18 and TRBJ2-6; D uncertain. The CDR3 sequence is 18 residues long. Germline V CDR1 and CDR2: KGHSH, LQKENI. Trimming stripped 2 bases from V and 1 base from J, with 15 bases between. In nucleotides, the CDR3 is TGTGCCAGCTCACCAAGTGCCAAACTCGCTTCTGGGGCCAACGTCCTGACTTTC. Its protein product is CASSPSAKLASGANVLTF.